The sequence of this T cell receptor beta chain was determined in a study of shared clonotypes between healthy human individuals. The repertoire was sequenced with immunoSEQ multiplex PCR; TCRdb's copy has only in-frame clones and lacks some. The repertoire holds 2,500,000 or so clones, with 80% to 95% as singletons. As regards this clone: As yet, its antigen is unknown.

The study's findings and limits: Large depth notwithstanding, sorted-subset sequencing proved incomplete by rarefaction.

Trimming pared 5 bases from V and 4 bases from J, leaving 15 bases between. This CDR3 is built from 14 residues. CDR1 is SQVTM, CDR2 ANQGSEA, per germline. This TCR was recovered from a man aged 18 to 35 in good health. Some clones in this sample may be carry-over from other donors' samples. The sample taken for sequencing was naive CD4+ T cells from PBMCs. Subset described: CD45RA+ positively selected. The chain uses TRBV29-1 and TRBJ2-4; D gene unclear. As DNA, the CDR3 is TGCAGCGTTTCGGGCAGGCTGGGTAAAAACATTCAGTACTTC. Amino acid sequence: CSVSGRLGKNIQYF.